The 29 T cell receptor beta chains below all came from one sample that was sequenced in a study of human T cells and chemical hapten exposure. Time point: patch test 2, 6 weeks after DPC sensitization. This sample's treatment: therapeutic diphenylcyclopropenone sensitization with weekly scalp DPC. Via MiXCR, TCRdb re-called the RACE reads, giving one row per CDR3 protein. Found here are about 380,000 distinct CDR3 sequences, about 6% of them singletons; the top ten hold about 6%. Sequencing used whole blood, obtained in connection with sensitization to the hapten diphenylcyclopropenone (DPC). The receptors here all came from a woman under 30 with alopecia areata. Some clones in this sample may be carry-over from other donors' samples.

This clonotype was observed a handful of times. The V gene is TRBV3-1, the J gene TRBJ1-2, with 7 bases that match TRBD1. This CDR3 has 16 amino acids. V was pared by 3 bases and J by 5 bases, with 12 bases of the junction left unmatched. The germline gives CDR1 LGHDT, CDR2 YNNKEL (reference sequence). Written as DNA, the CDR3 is TGTGCCAGCAGCCAGGCCCACGGGACAGCAGGTTATGGCTACACCTTC. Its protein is CASSQAHGTAGYGYTF. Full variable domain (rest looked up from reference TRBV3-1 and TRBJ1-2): DTAVSQTPKYLVTQMGNDKSIKCEQNLGHDTMYWYKQDSKKFLKIMFSYNNKELIINETVPNRFSPKSPDKAHLNLHINSLELGDSAVYFCASSQAHGTAGYGYTFGSGTRLTVV.

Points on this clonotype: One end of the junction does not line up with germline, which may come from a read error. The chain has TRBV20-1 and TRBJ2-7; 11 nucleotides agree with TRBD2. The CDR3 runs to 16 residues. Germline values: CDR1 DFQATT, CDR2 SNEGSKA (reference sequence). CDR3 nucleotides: TGCGGTGCTGCCAGCCGTAGCGGGGGGGAGCTCTACGAGCAGTACTTC. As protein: CGAASRSGGELYEQYF.

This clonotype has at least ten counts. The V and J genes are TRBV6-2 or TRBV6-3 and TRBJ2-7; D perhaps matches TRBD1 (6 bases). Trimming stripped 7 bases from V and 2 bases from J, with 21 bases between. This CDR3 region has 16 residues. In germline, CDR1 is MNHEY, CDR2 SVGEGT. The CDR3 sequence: CASTLRGHIKTYEQYF. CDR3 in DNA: TGTGCCAGCACCCTAAGGGGACACATAAAAACCTACGAGCAGTACTTC.

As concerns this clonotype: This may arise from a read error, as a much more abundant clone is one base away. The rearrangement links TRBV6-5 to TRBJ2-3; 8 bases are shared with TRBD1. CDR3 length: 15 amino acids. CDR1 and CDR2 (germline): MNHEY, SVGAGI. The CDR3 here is CASNYLQGATDTQYF. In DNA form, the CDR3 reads TGTGCCAGCAATTACCTCCAGGGGGCCACAGATACGCAGTATTTT.

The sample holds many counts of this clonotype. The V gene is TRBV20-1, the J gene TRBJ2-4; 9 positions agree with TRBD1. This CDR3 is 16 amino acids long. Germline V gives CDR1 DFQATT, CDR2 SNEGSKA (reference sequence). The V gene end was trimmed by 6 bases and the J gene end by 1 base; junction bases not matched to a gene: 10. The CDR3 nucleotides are TGCAGTGCAATGTTCCGGGACAGGGAGGCCAAAAACATTCAGTACTTC. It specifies CSAMFRDREAKNIQYF.

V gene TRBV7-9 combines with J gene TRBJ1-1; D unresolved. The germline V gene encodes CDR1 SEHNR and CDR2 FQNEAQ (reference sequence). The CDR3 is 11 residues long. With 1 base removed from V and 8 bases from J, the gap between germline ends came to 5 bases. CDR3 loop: CASSLVEEAFF. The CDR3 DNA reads TGTGCCAGCAGCTTAGTGGAAGAAGCTTTCTTT.

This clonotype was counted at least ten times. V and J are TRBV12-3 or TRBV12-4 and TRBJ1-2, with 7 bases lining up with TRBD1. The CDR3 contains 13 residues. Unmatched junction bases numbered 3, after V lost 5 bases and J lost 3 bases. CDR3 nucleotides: TGTGCCAGCAGTGACAGGGTGGACTATGGCTACACCTTC. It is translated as CASSDRVDYGYTF.

CDR3 coding DNA: TGTGCCAGCAGTTACTCAGGACAGGGGGAGCAAAAACTGTTTTTT. It specifies CASSYSGQGEQKLFF. The chain has TRBV6-5 and TRBJ1-4; 10 nucleotides agree with TRBD1. The V and J ends lost 0 bases and 9 bases, in that order; junction bases with no gene match: 4. In germline, CDR1 is MNHEY, CDR2 SVGAGI. This CDR3 comprises 15 residues.

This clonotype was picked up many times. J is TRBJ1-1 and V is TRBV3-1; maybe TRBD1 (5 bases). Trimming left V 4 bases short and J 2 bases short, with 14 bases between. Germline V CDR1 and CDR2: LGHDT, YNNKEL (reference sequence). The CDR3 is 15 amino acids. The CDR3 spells CASSLTRTPNTEAFF. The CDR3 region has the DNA TGTGCCAGCAGCCTTACACGGACACCTAACACTGAAGCTTTCTTT.

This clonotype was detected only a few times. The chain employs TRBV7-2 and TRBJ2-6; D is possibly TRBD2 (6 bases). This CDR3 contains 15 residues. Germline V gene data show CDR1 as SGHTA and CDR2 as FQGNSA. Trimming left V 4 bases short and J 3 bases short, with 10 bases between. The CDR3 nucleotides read TGTGCCAGCAGCTCGGGGGTCTATGGGGCCAACGTCCTGACTTTC. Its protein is CASSSGVYGANVLTF.

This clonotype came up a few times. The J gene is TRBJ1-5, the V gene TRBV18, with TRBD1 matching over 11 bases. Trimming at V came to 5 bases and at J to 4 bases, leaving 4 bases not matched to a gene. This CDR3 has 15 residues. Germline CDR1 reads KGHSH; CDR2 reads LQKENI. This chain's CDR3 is CASSWTGGLNQPQHF. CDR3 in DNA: TGTGCCAGCTCATGGACAGGGGGCCTTAATCAGCCCCAGCATTTT.

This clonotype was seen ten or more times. DNA of the CDR3: TGTGCCATCAGTGGAGCGCTCACAGATACGCAGTATTTT. This sequence encodes CAISGALTDTQYF. This sequence joins TRBV10-3 and TRBJ2-3; D unresolved. CDR1 and CDR2 from the germline V gene are ENHRY and SYGVKD. The length of the CDR3 is 13 residues. V dropped 4 bases and J dropped 2 bases, with 7 bases sitting between them.

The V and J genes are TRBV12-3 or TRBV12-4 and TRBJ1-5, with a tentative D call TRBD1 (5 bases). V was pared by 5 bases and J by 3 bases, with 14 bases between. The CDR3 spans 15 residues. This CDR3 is CASSKGAGINQPQHF. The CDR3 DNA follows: TGTGCCAGCAGTAAAGGGGCCGGAATCAATCAGCCCCAGCATTTT.

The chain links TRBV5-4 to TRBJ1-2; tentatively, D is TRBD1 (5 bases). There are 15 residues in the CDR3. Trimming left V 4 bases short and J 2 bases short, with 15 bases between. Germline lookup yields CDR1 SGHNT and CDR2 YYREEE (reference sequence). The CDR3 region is CASSPRGPTNYGYTF. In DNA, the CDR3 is TGTGCCAGCAGCCCACGGGGACCGACAAACTATGGCTACACCTTC.

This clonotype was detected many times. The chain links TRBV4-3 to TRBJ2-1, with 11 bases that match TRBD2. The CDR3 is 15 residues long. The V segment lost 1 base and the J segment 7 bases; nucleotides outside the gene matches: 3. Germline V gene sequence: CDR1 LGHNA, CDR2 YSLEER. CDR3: CASSQGLAGGNEQFF. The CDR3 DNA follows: TGCGCCAGCAGCCAAGGGCTAGCGGGGGGTAATGAGCAGTTCTTC.

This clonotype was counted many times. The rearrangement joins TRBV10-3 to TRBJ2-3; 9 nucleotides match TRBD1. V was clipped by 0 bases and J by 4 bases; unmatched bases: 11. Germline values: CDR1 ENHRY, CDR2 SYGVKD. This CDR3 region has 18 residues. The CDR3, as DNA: TGTGCCATCAGTGAGTCGACAGGGGGGGGGCCGTTTGCAGATACGCAGTATTTT. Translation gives CAISESTGGGPFADTQYF.

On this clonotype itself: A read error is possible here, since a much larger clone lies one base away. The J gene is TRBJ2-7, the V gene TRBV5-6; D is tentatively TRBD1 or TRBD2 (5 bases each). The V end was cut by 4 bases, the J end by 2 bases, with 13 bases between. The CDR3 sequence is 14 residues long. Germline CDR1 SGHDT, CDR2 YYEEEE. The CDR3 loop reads CASSNRDGTYEQYF. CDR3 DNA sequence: TGTGCCAGCAGCAACCGGGACGGAACCTACGAGCAGTACTTC.

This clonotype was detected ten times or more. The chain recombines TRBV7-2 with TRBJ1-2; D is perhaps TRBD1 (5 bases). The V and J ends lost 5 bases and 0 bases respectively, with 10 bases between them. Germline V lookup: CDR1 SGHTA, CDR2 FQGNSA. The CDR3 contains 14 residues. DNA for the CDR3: TGTGCCAGCAGCCTAGACAGCGCTAACTATGGCTACACCTTC. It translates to CASSLDSANYGYTF.

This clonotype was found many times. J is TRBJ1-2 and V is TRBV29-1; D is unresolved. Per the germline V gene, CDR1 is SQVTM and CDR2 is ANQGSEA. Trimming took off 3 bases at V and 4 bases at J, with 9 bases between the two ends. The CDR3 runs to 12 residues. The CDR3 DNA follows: TGCAGCGTTGATGAGTTACGCTATGGCTACACCTTC. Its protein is CSVDELRYGYTF. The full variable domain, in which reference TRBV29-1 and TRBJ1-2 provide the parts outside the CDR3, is SAVISQKPSRDICQRGTSLTIQCQVDSQVTMMFWYRQQPGQSLTLIATANQGSEATYESGFVIDKFPISRPNLTFSTLTVSNMSPEDSSIYLCSVDELRYGYTFGSGTRLTVV.

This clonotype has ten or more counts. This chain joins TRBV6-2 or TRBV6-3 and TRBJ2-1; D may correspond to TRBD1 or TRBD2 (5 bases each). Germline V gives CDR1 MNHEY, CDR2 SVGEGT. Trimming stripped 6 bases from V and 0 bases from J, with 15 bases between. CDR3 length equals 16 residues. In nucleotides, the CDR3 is TGTGCCAGCAGCCCGGTTGGGGGTACCTCCTACAATGAGCAGTTCTTC. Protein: CASSPVGGTSYNEQFF.

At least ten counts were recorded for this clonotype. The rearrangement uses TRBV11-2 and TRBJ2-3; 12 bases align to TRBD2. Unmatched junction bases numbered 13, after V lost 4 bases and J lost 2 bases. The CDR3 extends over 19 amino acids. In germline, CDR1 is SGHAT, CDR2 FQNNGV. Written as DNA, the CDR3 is TGTGCCAGCAGCTCCCCTGAGGGCGGACTAGCGGGATCCACAGATACGCAGTATTTT. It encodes CASSSPEGGLAGSTDTQYF.

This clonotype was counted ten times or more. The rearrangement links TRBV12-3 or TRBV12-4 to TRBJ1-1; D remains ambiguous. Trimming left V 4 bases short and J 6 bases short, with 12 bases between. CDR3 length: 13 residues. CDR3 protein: CASSWGPASEAFF. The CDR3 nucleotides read TGTGCCAGCAGTTGGGGTCCTGCGTCTGAAGCTTTCTTT.

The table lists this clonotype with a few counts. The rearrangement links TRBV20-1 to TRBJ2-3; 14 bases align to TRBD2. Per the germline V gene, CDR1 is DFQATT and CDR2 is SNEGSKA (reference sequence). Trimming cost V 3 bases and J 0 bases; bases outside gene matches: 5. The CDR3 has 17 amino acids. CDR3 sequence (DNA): TGCAGTGCTAGCCTTGGACTAGCGGGGGGTAGCACAGATACGCAGTATTTT. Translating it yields CSASLGLAGGSTDTQYF.

The CDR3, as DNA: TGTGCCAGCAGGGACAGGGGTCAGAACGAGCAGTACTTC. Protein sequence: CASRDRGQNEQYF. The genes are TRBV6-5 and TRBJ2-7; 9 bases agree with TRBD1. Trimming removed 6 bases from V and 5 bases from J; junction bases left unmatched: 5. Germline V gene lookup returns CDR1 MNHEY and CDR2 SVGAGI. CDR3 size: 13 residues.

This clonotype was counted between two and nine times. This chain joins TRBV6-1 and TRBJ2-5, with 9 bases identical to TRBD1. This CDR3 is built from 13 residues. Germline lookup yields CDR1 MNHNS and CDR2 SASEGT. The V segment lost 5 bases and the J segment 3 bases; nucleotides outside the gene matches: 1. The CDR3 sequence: CASSRDREETQYF. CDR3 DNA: TGTGCCAGCAGTCGGGACAGGGAAGAGACCCAGTACTTC.

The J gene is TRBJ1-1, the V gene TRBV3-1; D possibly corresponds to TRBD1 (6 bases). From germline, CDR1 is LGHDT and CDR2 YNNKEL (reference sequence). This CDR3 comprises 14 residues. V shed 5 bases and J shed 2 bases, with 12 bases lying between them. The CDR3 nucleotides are TGTGCCAGCAGCGGAGTCGGGGGCAACACTGAAGCTTTCTTT. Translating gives CASSGVGGNTEAFF.

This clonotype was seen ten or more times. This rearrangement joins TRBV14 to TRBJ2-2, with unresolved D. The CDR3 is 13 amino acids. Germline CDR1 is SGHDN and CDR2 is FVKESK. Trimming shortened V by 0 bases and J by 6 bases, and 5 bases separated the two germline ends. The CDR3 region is CASSQDQAGELFF. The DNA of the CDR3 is TGTGCCAGCAGCCAAGATCAAGCCGGGGAGCTGTTTTTT.

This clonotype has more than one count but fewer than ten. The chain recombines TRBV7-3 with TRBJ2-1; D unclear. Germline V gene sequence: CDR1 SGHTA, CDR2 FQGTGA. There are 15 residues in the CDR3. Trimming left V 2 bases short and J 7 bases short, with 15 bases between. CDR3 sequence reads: CASSLLAGPVNEQFF. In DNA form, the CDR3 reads TGTGCCAGCAGCTTACTGGCTGGCCCGGTGAATGAGCAGTTCTTC.

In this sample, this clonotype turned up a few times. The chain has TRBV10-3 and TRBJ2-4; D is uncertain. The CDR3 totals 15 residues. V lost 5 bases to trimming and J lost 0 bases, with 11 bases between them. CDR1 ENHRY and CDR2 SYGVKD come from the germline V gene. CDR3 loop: CAISTGSTAKNIQYF. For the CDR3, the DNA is TGTGCCATCAGTACCGGCTCGACAGCCAAAAACATTCAGTACTTC.